This T cell receptor beta chain comes out of a study of CD8+CD57+ T cells in acquired aplastic anemia. For the study at large: Yields of DNA that came from sorted CD4+ and CD8+ cells averaged roughly 3.2 ug.

With respect to this clonotype: Its specificity is unknown.

The TCR beta profiling, which covered VDJ combination and CDR3 sequence, was carried out using genomic DNA as the template. Via MiXCR, TCRdb re-called the reads, giving one row per CDR3 protein. Here the sample spans over 150,000 distinct CDR3 sequences, 71% being singletons. From germline, CDR1 is SGHTA and CDR2 FQGNSA. The CDR3 runs to 13 residues. V lost 6 bases and J lost 14; bases outside the gene matches: 7. Sequencing was done on patients that had shown CD8+CD57+ cell expansion by flow cytometry. Whole-study findings and limits: Overlapping CD8+ CDR3 repertoires of patients and controls contained around 30 shared sequences.

This chain joins TRBV7-2 and TRBJ1-6, with 10 bases identical to TRBD1. The sequenced material came from sorted CD4+, CD8+, or CD8+CD57+ T cells (not recorded which) from PBMCs. The receptor comes from a human donor with aplastic anemia. Here the CDR3 DNA reads TGTGCCAGCAGGACCCGACAGGGGGCTTCCCTCCACTTT. Amino acid sequence: CASRTRQGASLHF.